This entry features one TCR beta chain sequence. In the study's own analysis: Estimates of nucleated cell counts were drawn from the amplification of reference gene primers. Libraries were prepared by immunoSEQ multiplex PCR; TCRdb keeps only in-frame clonotypes and omits some of them. V and J calls and clone size are as listed in that table; D and trimming were resolved from the DNA. The sample yields about 80,000 clones, around 69% seen once. Germline values: CDR1 SEHNR, CDR2 FQNEAQ (reference sequence). Trimming cost V 6 bases and J 6 bases; bases outside gene matches: 6. CDR3 size: 15 residues. This specimen comes from a study of blood T cell repertoires in COVID-19. Overall study: The samples span acute and convalescent COVID-19 from the United States, Italy and Spain. T cells, B-cell-depleted T cells, or PBMCs supplied cDNA or gDNA.

The V gene is TRBV7-9, the J gene TRBJ2-3, with TRBD2 matching 13 bases. The clonotype comes from a man in his 70s with active or convalescent COVID-19. Sequenced material: peripheral blood. The CDR3 is CASRWGTSGVDTQYF. Written as DNA, the CDR3 is TGTGCCAGCAGGTGGGGGACTAGCGGGGTGGATACGCAGTATTTT. The whole variable domain, filled in from reference TRBV7-9 and TRBJ2-3, reads DTGVSQNPRHKITKRGQNVTFRCDPISEHNRLYWYRQTLGQGPEFLTYFQNEAQLEKSRLLSDRFSAERPKGSFSTLEIQRTEQGDSAMYLCASRWGTSGVDTQYFGPGTRLTVL.